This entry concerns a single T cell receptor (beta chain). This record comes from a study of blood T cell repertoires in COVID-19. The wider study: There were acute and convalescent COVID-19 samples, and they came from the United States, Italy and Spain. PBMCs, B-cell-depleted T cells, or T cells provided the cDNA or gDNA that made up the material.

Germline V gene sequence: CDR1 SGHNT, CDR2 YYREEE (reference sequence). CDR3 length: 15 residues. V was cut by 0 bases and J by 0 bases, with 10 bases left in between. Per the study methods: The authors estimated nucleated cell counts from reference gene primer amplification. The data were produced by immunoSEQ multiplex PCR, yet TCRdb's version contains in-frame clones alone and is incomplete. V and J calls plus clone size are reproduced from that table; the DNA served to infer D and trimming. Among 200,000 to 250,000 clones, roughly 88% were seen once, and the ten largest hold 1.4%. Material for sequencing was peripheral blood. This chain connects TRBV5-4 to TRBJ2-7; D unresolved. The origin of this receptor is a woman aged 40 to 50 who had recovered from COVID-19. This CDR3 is CASSLGGINSYEQYF. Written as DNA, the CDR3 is TGTGCCAGCAGCTTGGGTGGCATCAACTCCTACGAGCAGTACTTC.